A selection of T cell receptor beta chains follows, all from one sample in a study of neoadjuvant anti-PD-1 for oral cavity cancer. Some clones are missing from TCRdb's copy, which holds only in-frame ones; the method was immunoSEQ multiplex PCR. The sample contains about 15,000 clones, 50% to 70% of which appear only once. The sample here was PBMCs, taken before nivolumab (anti-PD-1) treatment. The receptors originated from a person aged 35-79 years with oral cavity squamous cell carcinoma. The CDR3 runs from the conserved cysteine through the conserved F or W. The D gene is left open where the match is weak. Part of the rows lack a size; the others show once, few, many or a class for expanded clones.

abundance	v_gene	d_gene	j_gene	CDR3aa	CDR3nt
few	TRBV10-1	TRBD2	TRBJ2-2	CASSGLAGNTGELFF	TGCGCCAGCAGCGGACTAGCGGGAAATACCGGGGAGCTGTTTTTT
-	TRBV21-1	-	TRBJ2-1	CASSTRQGGHYNEQFF	TGTGCCAGCAGCACAAGACAGGGGGGCCACTACAATGAGCAGTTCTTC
-	TRBV27	TRBD1	TRBJ2-2	CASSLFGTGGTGELFF	TGTGCCAGCAGTTTATTCGGGACAGGGGGCACCGGGGAGCTGTTTTTT
few	TRBV5-5	-	TRBJ1-1	CASSSQVMNTEAFF	TGTGCCAGCAGCTCCCAGGTTATGAACACTGAAGCTTTCTTT
-	TRBV13	TRBD2	TRBJ2-2	CASSLRVTAGDTGELFF	TGTGCCAGCAGCTTACGGGTTACAGCGGGGGACACCGGGGAGCTGTTTTTT
-	TRBV6-5	-	TRBJ2-7	CASRLRESYEQYF	TGTGCCAGCAGGCTAAGGGAGTCCTACGAGCAGTACTTC
-	TRBV7-8	-	TRBJ2-7	CASSSGTVTYEQYF	TGTGCCAGCAGCTCCGGGACGGTTACCTACGAGCAGTACTTC
-	TRBV6-5	-	TRBJ2-2	CASSYIVGATGELFF	TGTGCCAGCAGTTACATTGTGGGTGCCACCGGGGAGCTGTTTTTT
once	TRBV5-1	-	TRBJ2-3	CASSSTKGTDTQYF	TGCGCCAGCAGCTCGACCAAGGGCACAGATACGCAGTATTTT
-	TRBV6-1	-	TRBJ2-7	CASSEGQPYEQYF	TGTGCCAGCAGTGAAGGACAGCCATACGAGCAGTACTTC
-	TRBV5-1	TRBD1	TRBJ1-2	CASSLSPGGASRGYTF	TGCGCCAGCAGCTTGTCCCCAGGGGGCGCTTCGAGGGGCTACACCTTC
-	TRBV5-5	TRBD2	TRBJ2-5	CASSFLASGRAGETQYF	TGTGCCAGCAGCTTCCTAGCTAGCGGGAGGGCCGGAGAGACCCAGTACTTC
-	TRBV9	TRBD2	TRBJ2-3	CASSLLAGGSDTQYF	TGTGCCAGCAGTCTTCTAGCGGGGGGATCAGATACGCAGTATTTT
-	TRBV5-1	TRBD2	TRBJ2-1	CASSLEAGMSSYNEQFF	TGCGCCAGCAGCTTGGAAGCGGGAATGAGCTCCTACAATGAGCAGTTCTTC
few	TRBV19	TRBD1	TRBJ1-2	CASSITGGDYGYTF	TGTGCCAGTAGTATAACAGGGGGCGACTATGGCTACACCTTC
few	TRBV6-4	-	TRBJ1-6	CASSRGGSRSPLHF	TGTGCCAGCAGCCGGGGAGGGTCCCGATCACCCCTCCACTTT
-	TRBV5-4	TRBD2	TRBJ2-4	CASSLGTRDQNIQYF	TGTGCCAGCAGCTTGGGGACTAGAGACCAAAACATTCAGTACTTC
-	TRBV27	-	TRBJ2-7	CASSFRGTIYEQYF	TGTGCCAGCAGTTTTCGAGGAACTATCTACGAGCAGTACTTC
-	TRBV13	-	TRBJ2-1	CASSFVGPPKYNEQFF	TGTGCCAGCAGCTTTGTCGGGCCTCCGAAATACAATGAGCAGTTCTTC
-	TRBV19	TRBD1	TRBJ1-5	CASSTGQVSNQPQHF	TGTGCCAGTAGTACGGGACAGGTTAGCAATCAGCCCCAGCATTTT
-	TRBV7-2	TRBD1	TRBJ2-2	CASSSNPRQGGGLFF	TGTGCCAGCAGCTCTAACCCCCGACAGGGGGGTGGGCTGTTTTTT
-	TRBV19	TRBD2	TRBJ2-7	CASSIGTSGDEQYF	TGTGCCAGTAGTATAGGGACTAGCGGGGACGAGCAGTACTTC
once	TRBV6-6	TRBD1	TRBJ2-5	CASSPDRGETQYF	TGTGCCAGCAGTCCGGACAGGGGGGAGACCCAGTACTTC